The following is a T cell receptor beta chain sequence with its context. This clone was found once. Its cognate antigen has yet to be identified. Base qualities are not at hand, and no much larger clone is one base apart. These data belong to a study of T cell responses to AZD1222 COVID-19 vaccine (dated by TCRdb to the early 2020s). In the study overall: AZD1222 recipients whose second dose came at about 4 weeks and those whose second dose came at about 12 weeks were combined into one group, since spike-specific TCR depth and breadth did not differ between the two schedules. A total of approximately 250 trial participants underwent TCR sequencing, of whom roughly 210 had received two doses of AZD1222 and some 26 had received two doses of the MenACWY control vaccine. Enrollment into the trials was organized by age into subgroups of 18-55, 56-69 and 70-plus years, and those subgroups contained roughly 150, 30 and 60 TCR-sequenced participants, respectively. What the research found in general, with its limitations: Most participants were white British and females outnumbered males, and the authors suggested that clonal diversity may have been underestimated. Reportedly, close to half of the unique spike-specific TCRs recognized epitopes lying outside the regions that are mutated in the B.1.351 and B.1.1.7 variants. Vaccine-associated CD4 TCRs spanned the whole spike protein, with dominant responses in regions 160-218 and 743-854. The 56-69-year group was small, and its depth increase did not reach significance, likely because of low power. Because no day 14 peak-response samples were available, the repertoires could be characterized only after the peak T cell response. Conclusions about previously exposed vaccinees were limited because only a handful of AZD1222 recipients were SARS-CoV-2 seropositive at baseline. After two AZD1222 doses, spike-specific TCR breadth and depth were significantly higher than at day 0 and than in MenACWY recipients.

Per the publication, the time point label means: baseline before first vaccination. Samples from vaccinated people were obtained from the UK trials COV001 and COV002, which included a single-blind randomized controlled phase 2/3 trial of AZD1222 (ChAdOx1 nCoV-19) in healthy adults. Trial participant PBMC samples were collected at day 0 and day 28 after the second dose for TCRbeta chain sequencing. The CDR3 regions of human TCRbeta chains were analyzed by immunosequencing. The source study handled its data this way. Repertoire TCRs were checked for matches against a reference library of SARS-CoV-2-specific TCRs that had been generated using the MIRA antigen-specificity platform. Breadth was defined as the fraction of unique TCRs that were SARS-CoV-2-associated, and depth was defined as the fraction of total T cells that were SARS-CoV-2-associated. Each spike-specific TCR was assigned to its reactive spike region and to a CD4 or CD8 class using the MIRA data. Log10-transformed breadth and depth values were compared by one-way ANOVA with Sidak's multiple comparisons tests. TCRdb retrieved this table from immuneACCESS and kept in-frame rearrangements only. Not all clones are present; in checked studies, unresolved V genes account for under half, and no reason is known for the remainder. V and J calls and clone size come straight from that table; D and trimming were deduced from the DNA. The sample yields under 200,000 clones; roughly 94% were counted once. About 0.64% of the sample comes from the top ten.

The receptor was derived from an adult in good health. The sample in question was peripheral blood, obtained on day 0 of AZD1222 vaccination.

The CDR3 has the sequence CAGTTGTGANVLTF. The DNA is TGTGCCGGAACAACGGGGACTGGGGCCAACGTCCTGACTTTC. The sequence is built from TRBV7-2 and TRBJ2-6; the D gene is possibly TRBD2, with 5 bases matching. The trim is 11 bases for V and 2 bases for J, with a gap of 13 bases between the germline ends. The germline V gene gives CDR1 as SGHTA and CDR2 as FQGNSA. The CDR3 measures 14 amino acids from cysteine to phenylalanine. Of the read, only the CDR3 DNA is kept; its 42 bases are in frame from base 1.